This T cell receptor beta chain was found in a study of CD8 T cells in Susac syndrome. The germline CDR1 and CDR2 sequences are MGHRA and YSYEKL. The CDR3 spans 18 residues. V was clipped by 1 base and J by 7 bases; unmatched bases: 17. Sequencing of TCR beta covered CD8+ and CD4+ T cells obtained from blood. Controls comprised healthy donors matched for age and sex. Roughly 0.45 to 1 ug RNA was reverse transcribed with random hexamers. Amplification of TCR beta CDR3 across 54 Vbeta and 13 Jbeta was performed with immunoSEQ multiplex PCR. Via MiXCR, TCRdb re-called the immunoSEQ multiplex PCR reads, giving one row per CDR3 protein. The data contain 100,000 or so distinct CDR3 sequences, about nine tenths of them singletons.

This TCR derives from a human donor in good health. The chain joins TRBV4-1 to TRBJ2-7; 9 nucleotides agree with TRBD2. The sample consisted of CD4+ T cells from PBMCs. The CDR3: CASSQVARPAGGGEEQYF. The DNA for the CDR3 is TGCGCCAGCAGCCAAGTTGCGCGGCCAGCGGGAGGAGGTGAAGAGCAGTACTTC.